This T cell receptor (beta chain) was recovered during a study of cytomegalovirus exposure and HLA in healthy donors. V was shortened by 2 bases and J by 0 bases, with 11 bases between the two germline ends. The CDR3 covers 16 residues. Germline CDR1 MNHEY, CDR2 SMNVEV (reference sequence). Although they were nominally healthy when sampled, donors likely had unrecorded immune exposures. Primers included in the PCR were 60 Vbeta and 13 Jbeta primers. Libraries were prepared by immunoSEQ multiplex PCR; TCRdb keeps only in-frame clonotypes and omits some of them. Counted here are about 150,000 clones, approximately 85% occurring once; the ten biggest clones make up roughly 2.3%.

This sequence was found in a woman aged 18-29 years in good health and CMV-seronegative. The sample was PBMCs. V is TRBV27 and J is TRBJ1-5; maybe TRBD1 (6 bases). CDR3 region: CASSLGGAYSNQPQHF. In DNA, the CDR3 is TGTGCCAGCAGTTTAGGGGGGGCTTATAGCAATCAGCCCCAGCATTTT.